This T cell receptor (beta chain) was identified in a study of blood T cells in healthy people across ages (dated by TCRdb to between 2014 and 2016). Some background on the complete study: In model experiments, template switching captured about one uniquely barcoded TCR beta cDNA molecule for every two T cells. To track age-related changes in TCR beta repertoire diversity, the study relied on deep sequencing normalized with unique cDNA molecular identifiers. To avoid experimental bias, donors of different ages were randomly spread across the sequencing lanes. The donors were divided into four age groups: young (average roughly 17 years), middle-aged (approximately 39), aged (62) and long-lived (82). Using the same blood draw, the study looked at two additional independent replicas of 1 million unique cDNA reads for two donors, one aged 18 to 30 and the other aged 80 or older. What the study reported, not specific to this receptor: Observed TCR beta diversity per million T cells fell roughly linearly with age, and a significant reduction was already apparent by age roughly 41. Compared with the aged group, more naive CD4+ T cells, fewer expanded clones and increased TCR diversity were shown by the long-lived group, suggesting age selection. There was a strong correlation between observed TCR beta diversity and the percentage of naive T cells measured by flow cytometry. Conclusive comparison of naive and antigen-experienced compartments was prevented by the profiling of bulk unsorted PBMCs. Estimates of total diversity based on one million sequenced T cells were regarded as lower bounds and as underestimates. Donor CMV infection status was unknown, potentially confounding age-related changes in expanded clonotypes.

V sheds 6 bases and J sheds 4 bases, leaving 21 bases between their ends. The CDR3 sequence holds 17 residues, the cysteine and phenylalanine included. Only CDR3 DNA is held: 51 bases, read in frame from base 1. Per the germline V gene, SNHLY is the CDR1 and FYNNEI is the CDR2. The approximately 40 donors, aged 6 to 90 years, were systemically healthy Caucasian individuals from Russia. Ten milliliters of peripheral blood were drawn from each donor into EDTA-treated Vacutainer tubes. Ficoll-Paque density-gradient centrifugation was used to isolate PBMCs, with at least 6.5 million per sample. Total RNA, at least 6 micrograms per sample, was extracted from PBMCs with Trizol reagent. For every donor, flow cytometry on a PBMC aliquot measured the percentage of naive CD45RAhigh/CD27high T cells. About this clonotype: There is no known antigen for this receptor. Per-base qualities were not stored, and no clone one base away is much larger.

Libraries were constructed by 5' RACE. Sequencing took place on an Illumina HiSeq 2500. The second PCR ran for about 6 to 12 cycles and used a J-beta primer mix along with a sample-barcoded 5' primer. Each TCR beta cDNA molecule received a unique molecular identifier from a template-switch 5' adaptor carrying 12 random nucleotides. Each sample yielded at least 3 million CDR3-containing paired-end reads. The Mint cDNA synthesis kit, primed by a TRBC-specific oligonucleotide, was used to synthesize first-strand cDNA from all RNA. Following uracil-DNA glycosylase treatment, all cDNA underwent a first 18-cycle PCR with the universal primers M1SS and BC2_uni_R. In the paper's pipeline: Normalization of each sample was performed by random selection of 1 million high-quality reads, each carrying a distinct molecular identifier. Instead of being binned into consensus sequences, reads that shared molecular identifiers were thrown out. MiTCR, with a Q25 quality threshold and the strictest error-elimination algorithm, was used for CDR3 identification, clonotype clustering and error correction. A nonparametric unseen species model with Euler transformation was used to estimate lower-bound total TCR beta diversity. Using fastp trimming at Q25 and MiXCR clonotype assembly, TCRdb reanalyzed the public sequencing data and kept in-frame beta chains. Rows merge per CDR3 protein into single entries with the most common DNA and genes. The V and J calls were determined by TCRdb, not by the authors. A total of 950,000 to 1,200,000 distinct CDR3 sequences appear in this sample, around two fifths of them only once. Around 12% of the sample is in the top ten clones.

The rearranged segments are TRBV2 and TRBJ2-2; the D gene is perhaps TRBD1 or TRBD2, as each covers 5 bases. This sequence was found in a man younger than 35 in good health. The specimen was blood. Here the CDR3 is given as CASSPRGDPLSTGELFF. The DNA sequence is as follows: TGTGCCAGCAGCCCAAGAGGGGACCCCCTAAGCACCGGGGAGCTGTTTTTT.